Sequencing of this TCR beta chain was carried out in a study of CD8 T cells in Susac syndrome. Comments on this clonotype: As yet, its antigen is unknown.

Whole-study findings and limits: As acknowledged by the study, its TCR sequencing and HLA analysis included a relatively small number of individuals.

The germline V and J ends were trimmed by 3 bases and 4 bases, with 7 bases remaining between them. This CDR3 contains 14 residues. CDR1 is SGHVS, CDR2 FQNEAQ, per germline. TEMRA cells were enriched by FACS, while CD8+ and CD4+ T cells were obtained through a negative isolation that was performed magnetically. Reverse transcription used about 0.45 to 1 ug RNA and random hexamers. The authors amplified TCR beta CDR3 across 54 Vbeta and 13 Jbeta using immunoSEQ multiplex PCR. Each CDR3 protein gets one entry after TCRdb re-called the immunoSEQ multiplex PCR reads with MiXCR. The sample holds 100,000 to 150,000 distinct CDR3 sequences, roughly 80% seen once.

The rearrangement links TRBV7-8 to TRBJ2-6; TRBD1 might be the D (5 bases). The sample consisted of CD8+ T cells from PBMCs. The clonotype was recovered from a human donor with multiple sclerosis. CDR3 protein: CASSLGPGANVLTF. For the CDR3, the DNA is TGTGCCAGCAGCTTGGGGCCCGGGGCCAACGTCCTGACTTTC.